Each of the 21 T cell receptor beta chains below was sequenced from the same sample in a study of T cells in Graves' hyperthyroidism and ophthalmopathy. From RNA transcripts, TCR beta CDR3 regions were amplified. During a first-round RT-PCR of the TCR CDR3, the HTBI primer set was used. TCRdb re-derived calls from the multiplex PCR reads in MiXCR, one entry per CDR3 protein. The repertoire holds over 250,000 distinct CDR3 sequences, with less than 30% as singletons. Sequencing used blood. These receptors were collected from a man aged 40-49 years with Graves' hyperthyroidism that later progressed to Graves' ophthalmopathy.

This clonotype was recorded at least ten times. The chain recombines TRBV20-1 with TRBJ2-5; TRBD1 matches 8 bases. The V segment lost 2 bases and the J segment 4 bases; nucleotides outside the gene matches: 9. The CDR3 spans 15 residues. Germline V gene data show CDR1 as DFQATT and CDR2 as SNEGSKA (reference sequence). CDR3 sequence: CSARRAQGAGETQYF. The DNA of the CDR3 is TGCAGTGCTAGAAGGGCCCAGGGGGCCGGAGAGACCCAGTACTTC.

The sample holds many counts of this clonotype. CDR3 region: CSVGGRSYEQYF. As DNA, the CDR3 is TGCAGCGTTGGCGGCAGGTCCTACGAGCAGTACTTC. V and J are TRBV29-1 and TRBJ2-7; D remains unclear. V dropped 4 bases and J dropped 1 base, with 8 bases sitting between them. Germline CDR1 and CDR2: SQVTM and ANQGSEA. The CDR3 spans 12 residues.

This clonotype was recorded at least ten times. The chain employs TRBV6-1 and TRBJ1-1; D is unresolved. The length of the CDR3 is 11 residues. Germline CDR1 MNHNS, CDR2 SASEGT. Trimming stripped 6 bases from V and 3 bases from J, with 5 bases between. CDR3 DNA: TGTGCCAGCAGGAAGGACACTGAAGCTTTCTTT. As protein: CASRKDTEAFF.

The chain uses TRBV6-5 and TRBJ1-2; 8 nucleotides line up with TRBD1. V shed 2 bases and J 5 bases; nucleotides not matched to a gene: 10. Germline CDR1 and CDR2: MNHEY and SVGAGI. The CDR3 sequence is 16 residues long. This CDR3 reads CASSYHNRDRLYGYTF. The CDR3, as DNA: TGTGCCAGCAGTTACCACAACCGGGACAGGCTTTATGGCTACACCTTC.

This clonotype was observed at least ten times. The chain recombines TRBV6-5 with TRBJ2-7, with D perhaps being TRBD1 or TRBD2 (5 bases each). V shed 6 bases and J shed 2 bases, with 14 bases lying between them. CDR1 and CDR2 (germline): MNHEY, SVGAGI. CDR3 size: 14 residues. For the CDR3, the DNA is TGTGCCAGCAGGGGGGACCAGCCCCCCTACGAGCAGTACTTC. Its translation: CASRGDQPPYEQYF.

This clonotype came up many times. The rearrangement links TRBV29-1 to TRBJ1-1; TRBD1 might be the D (6 bases). Trimming cost V 6 bases and J 4 bases, with 15 bases left between them. Germline V gene data show CDR1 as SQVTM and CDR2 as ANQGSEA. The CDR3 totals 13 residues. The CDR3 sequence is CSVKRTAGTEAFF. The CDR3, as DNA: TGCAGCGTCAAACGGACAGCTGGCACTGAAGCTTTCTTT.

This clonotype was counted ten times or more. This chain joins TRBV20-1 and TRBJ2-7; possible D gene TRBD2, 6 bases. Germline CDR1 is DFQATT and CDR2 is SNEGSKA (reference sequence). Trimming took off 0 bases at V and 3 bases at J, with 9 bases between the two ends. This CDR3 region has 13 residues. The DNA of the CDR3 is TGCAGTGCTAGAGAGAGACTAGGCTACGAGCAGTACTTC. Protein sequence: CSARERLGYEQYF.

The CDR3 DNA reads TGTGCCAGCAGTGTTCCACCGGGACTAGCGGGAATAGAGACCCAGTACTTC. As protein: CASSVPPGLAGIETQYF. The rearrangement joins TRBV25-1 to TRBJ2-5, with 13 bases identical to TRBD2. The CDR3 covers 17 residues. J lost 4 bases, V lost 4 bases, and 9 bases had no gene match. Germline lookup yields CDR1 MGHDK and CDR2 SYGVNS.

J is TRBJ1-1 and V is TRBV24-1; 8 bases are shared with TRBD1. CDR1 is KGHDR, CDR2 SFDVKD, per germline. With V trimmed by 3 bases and J by 6 bases, 11 bases remained unmatched. This CDR3 comprises 16 residues. CDR3 loop: CATSDPTAGQESEAFF. Here the CDR3 DNA reads TGTGCCACCAGTGATCCAACGGCGGGACAGGAATCTGAAGCTTTCTTT.

This clonotype was observed at least ten times. The genes are TRBV30 and TRBJ2-7, with TRBD2 matching over 7 bases. With 3 bases clipped from V and 2 bases from J, the junction kept 7 bases outside the gene matches. Germline V lookup: CDR1 GTSNPN, CDR2 SVGIG (reference sequence). The CDR3 loop spans 14 amino acids. CDR3 nucleotides: TGTGCCTGGAGGGGGGGGTCTGTCCCCTACGAGCAGTACTTC. It is translated as CAWRGGSVPYEQYF.

In this sample, this clonotype turned up many times. The CDR3 DNA is TGTGCCAGCAGCTTAGTTTCCCTAGCGGCCTACGAGCAGTACTTC. Its protein is CASSLVSLAAYEQYF. V is TRBV11-2 and J is TRBJ2-7; 7 bases match TRBD2. This CDR3 is built from 15 residues. Germline assignment: CDR1 SGHAT and CDR2 FQNNGV. The V segment lost 1 base and the J segment 2 bases; nucleotides outside the gene matches: 5.

This clonotype was observed many times. The V call is TRBV2, the J call TRBJ1-5, with a possible D match to TRBD1 (5 bases). Deletions cut 6 bases from V and 5 bases from J, with 17 bases between. The CDR3 sequence is 15 residues long. The V gene's germline CDR1 is SNHLY and CDR2 FYNNEI. CDR3 sequence: CASRQDKGAHQPQHF. CDR3 nucleotide sequence: TGTGCCAGCAGACAGGACAAGGGAGCACATCAGCCCCAGCATTTT. The full variable domain, completed using reference TRBV2 and TRBJ1-5, is EPEVTQTPSHQVTQMGQEVILRCVPISNHLYFYWYRQILGQKVEFLVSFYNNEISEKSEIFDDQFSVERPDGSNFTLKIRSTKLEDSAMYFCASRQDKGAHQPQHFGDGTRLSIL.

This clonotype was detected many times. The chain recombines TRBV11-2 with TRBJ2-2; D is unresolved. Trimming took 1 base from V and 1 from J, leaving 13 bases between them. This CDR3 spans 17 amino acids. Germline values: CDR1 SGHAT, CDR2 FQNNGV. The CDR3 reads CASSLVSIGLNTGELFF. The CDR3, as DNA: TGTGCCAGCAGCTTAGTTTCGATAGGGCTGAACACCGGGGAGCTGTTTTTT.

This clonotype was seen repeatedly, ten times or more. The chain is built from TRBV7-8 and TRBJ2-7; either TRBD1 or TRBD2 may supply D (6 bases each). Trimming pared 11 bases from V and 2 bases from J, leaving 16 bases between. Germline CDR1 reads SGHVS; CDR2 reads FQNEAQ. The CDR3 spans 13 residues. This CDR3 reads CASNRGLTYEQYF. Here the CDR3 DNA reads TGTGCCTCTAACCGGGGGCTGACCTACGAGCAGTACTTC.

This clonotype was seen a few times. V is TRBV14 and J is TRBJ2-7; D may correspond to TRBD1 or TRBD2 (5 bases each). There are 14 residues in the CDR3. Trimming pared 6 bases from V and 5 bases from J, leaving 17 bases between. Per the germline V gene, CDR1 is SGHDN and CDR2 is FVKESK. The CDR3 DNA sequence: TGTGCCAGCAGGGGGTCACTAGGGGACCACGAGCAGTACTTC. As protein: CASRGSLGDHEQYF.

This clonotype was observed a single time. The chain carries TRBV20-1 and TRBJ2-7; the D gene is possibly TRBD2 (6 bases). The germline CDR1 and CDR2 sequences are DFQATT and SNEGSKA (reference sequence). V dropped 6 bases and J dropped 0 bases, with 15 bases sitting between them. This CDR3 has 14 amino acids. The CDR3 nucleotides read TGCAGTGCGGGGGGAGCTCAAGGCTCCTACGAGCAGTACTTC. Encoded protein: CSAGGAQGSYEQYF.

The genes are TRBV10-3 and TRBJ1-1; a possible D gene is TRBD1 (6 bases). CDR1 ENHRY and CDR2 SYGVKD come from the germline V gene. The CDR3 length is 15 residues. Trimming removed 11 bases from V and 6 bases from J, with 25 bases in between. CDR3 sequence (DNA): TGTGCCTGGACATCCCTACAGGGCCTCTCGGCTGAAGCTTTCTTT. Amino acid sequence: CAWTSLQGLSAEAFF.

This clonotype was seen repeatedly, ten times or more. This chain connects TRBV19 to TRBJ1-1; TRBD1 matches 8 bases. The CDR3 loop spans 14 amino acids. With V trimmed by 5 bases and J by 5 bases, 7 bases remained unmatched. Germline CDR1 and CDR2: LNHDA and SQIVND (reference sequence). The CDR3 bases are TGTGCCAGTAGTGGGATCTGGACAGGGACTGAAGCTTTCTTT. Residues: CASSGIWTGTEAFF.

This clonotype was counted ten times or more. The rearrangement uses TRBV6-5 and TRBJ1-3; D remains unclear. Trimming shortened V by 0 bases and J by 0 bases, and 12 bases separated the two germline ends. The CDR3 contains 17 residues. Germline loops: CDR1 MNHEY, CDR2 SVGAGI. In DNA form, the CDR3 reads TGTGCCAGCAGTTACTCGAGACCCAAAGGCTCTGGAAACACCATATATTTT. Translating it yields CASSYSRPKGSGNTIYF.

This clonotype showed up just a few times. The chain employs TRBV24-1 and TRBJ2-5; no clear D gene. V gave up 9 bases and J gave up 5 bases, with 9 bases separating them. This CDR3 has 11 amino acids. Germline lookup yields CDR1 KGHDR and CDR2 SFDVKD. The CDR3 region has the DNA TGTGCCACCGGGGAAGAGGAGACCCAGTACTTC. Protein product: CATGEEETQYF.

This clonotype was seen ten or more times. The chain is built from TRBV6-1 and TRBJ1-1; D remains unclear. Trimming took 6 bases from V and 4 from J, leaving 12 bases between them. The CDR3 runs 13 residues. The V gene's germline CDR1 is MNHNS and CDR2 SASEGT. CDR3 in amino acids: CASRREGGTEAFF. CDR3 nucleotide sequence: TGTGCCAGCAGGAGGGAGGGTGGCACTGAAGCTTTCTTT.